In its sample, the clone carrying this T cell receptor (beta chain) was seen many times. Its antigen is as yet unknown. This sample is drawn from a study of CD8 T cells in ankylosing spondylitis. The germline V gene encodes CDR1 MNHEY and CDR2 SMNVEV (reference sequence). Trimming removed 8 bases at V and 6 bases at J, with 17 bases between. The CDR3 is made up of 14 amino acids. Making use of molecular barcodes, quantitative 5'-RACE generated TCR beta libraries. From the 5' RACE reads, TCRdb called clonotypes with MiXCR, one entry per CDR3 protein. The table shows around 75,000 distinct CDR3 sequences, with approximately 5.3% occurring only once. Broader study findings: Disease-linked clones bore a CD8+ phenotype and were relatively rare in peripheral blood.

Sample: blood, either unsorted or a sorted T cell fraction (not recorded which). This chain joins TRBV27 and TRBJ2-1; the D gene is possibly TRBD2 (5 bases). The receptor was isolated from a male donor with ankylosing spondylitis or in good health (not recorded which). The CDR3 DNA reads as TGTGCCAGCGTAGCGCTAGATCGGTTCAATGAGCAGTTCTTC. Translation gives CASVALDRFNEQFF.